The 13 T cell receptor beta chains below all came from one sample that was sequenced in a study of blood T cell repertoires in COVID-19. TCRdb's table, derived via immunoSEQ multiplex PCR, lists solely in-frame clones and lacks some. The table lists 65,000 or so clones, about 80% of them singletons. Sequencing was done on a sample of peripheral blood. Every receptor here comes from a man in his fifties or sixties with acute or convalescent COVID-19.

The sample holds one count of this clone. This chain connects TRBV5-6 to TRBJ2-2, with D hard to call. V shed 4 bases and J shed 6 bases, with 10 bases lying between them. The CDR3 covers 13 residues. Per germline, CDR1 SGHDT and CDR2 YYEEEE. The chain's CDR3 is CASSLRGPGELFF. Written as DNA, the CDR3 is TGTGCCAGCAGCCTTCGCGGCCCCGGGGAGCTGTTTTTT.

The V and J genes are TRBV5-1 and TRBJ1-1; D is unresolved. V lost 4 bases to trimming and J lost 1 base, with 14 bases between them. The CDR3 consists of 15 residues. CDR1 is SGHRS and CDR2 is YFSETQ in the germline V gene. This CDR3 is CASSLDPAGNTEAFF. CDR3 coding DNA: TGCGCCAGCAGCCTGGACCCGGCGGGGAACACTGAAGCTTTCTTT.

This clone came up once. The CDR3 nucleotides are TGTGCCAGCAGTTTACGTGGACTTAACACTGAAGCTTTCTTT. This codes for CASSLRGLNTEAFF. The V and J genes are TRBV27 and TRBJ1-1; no definite D call. Germline V lookup: CDR1 MNHEY, CDR2 SMNVEV (reference sequence). V lost 2 bases and J 2 bases, leaving 9 bases between the germline ends. The CDR3 has 14 residues.

CDR3 region: CASSSGTGGKAFF. CDR3 DNA: TGTGCCAGCAGCTCAGGGACAGGGGGGAAAGCTTTCTTT. The chain links TRBV2 to TRBJ1-1; 11 bases agree with TRBD1. V shed 6 bases and J 9 bases; nucleotides not matched to a gene: 6. The CDR3 has 13 residues. Per germline, CDR1 SNHLY and CDR2 FYNNEI.

The genes are TRBV24-1 and TRBJ1-1, with 8 bases matching TRBD1. CDR3 length: 15 amino acids. The germline V gene has CDR1 KGHDR and CDR2 SFDVKD. The junction had 5 bases not matched to a gene; V was cut back by 4 bases and J by 2 bases. The CDR3 DNA reads as TGTGCCACCAGTGACCCTGGACAGGGAAACACTGAAGCTTTCTTT. This gives the protein CATSDPGQGNTEAFF.

In nucleotides, the CDR3 is TGTGCCAGCAGTTTTCGAGGGATGGACAGGCCCACTGAAGCTTTCTTT. As protein: CASSFRGMDRPTEAFF. The chain carries TRBV6-5 and TRBJ1-1; 7 bases are a match to TRBD1. Germline V lookup: CDR1 MNHEY, CDR2 SVGAGI. The J segment lost 4 bases and the V segment lost 4 bases, leaving 12 bases of the junction unmatched. CDR3 size: 16 residues.

This clone was seen just once. This chain uses TRBV19 with TRBJ1-5, with D tentatively TRBD1 (6 bases). Germline V gene sequence: CDR1 LNHDA, CDR2 SQIVND (reference sequence). With 6 bases removed from V and 5 bases from J, the gap between germline ends came to 20 bases. The CDR3 sequence is 16 residues long. The CDR3 protein is CASSIYKRGGHQPQHF. In nucleotides, the CDR3 is TGTGCCAGTAGCATATACAAGCGGGGGGGGCATCAGCCCCAGCATTTT.

The chain carries TRBV11-2 and TRBJ2-7; possible D gene TRBD2, 5 bases. Trimming left V 0 bases short and J 1 base short, with 7 bases between. The CDR3 is 14 residues long. The germline V gene has CDR1 SGHAT and CDR2 FQNNGV. In DNA form, the CDR3 reads TGTGCCAGCAGCTTAGATCGGGGATCCTACGAGCAGTACTTC. It codes for CASSLDRGSYEQYF.

This sequence joins TRBV19 and TRBJ2-1; D possibly corresponds to TRBD2 (5 bases). Trimming pared 2 bases from V and 4 bases from J, leaving 12 bases between. The CDR3 runs to 15 residues. CDR1 LNHDA and CDR2 SQIVND come from the germline V gene (reference sequence). The chain's CDR3 is CASSIKEEGYNEQFF. In DNA, the CDR3 is TGTGCCAGTAGTATAAAGGAAGAGGGATACAATGAGCAGTTCTTC.

This clone was counted once. The gene calls are TRBV19 and TRBJ2-1, with D unresolved. CDR1 and CDR2 from the germline V gene are LNHDA and SQIVND (reference sequence). Trimming removed 8 bases from V and 5 bases from J, with 19 bases in between. The CDR3 is 15 residues long. The CDR3 DNA sequence: TGTGCCAGTCGTTTACTCTCTTCCGGAGACAATGAGCAGTTCTTC. Amino acid sequence: CASRLLSSGDNEQFF.

The chain recombines TRBV7-2 with TRBJ1-5; D remains ambiguous. The V gene lost 6 bases and the J gene lost 7 bases, with 13 bases spanning the gap. This CDR3 region has 13 residues. Germline CDR1 reads SGHTA; CDR2 reads FQGNSA. CDR3 residues: CASSFREEQPQHF. CDR3 sequence (DNA): TGTGCCAGCAGTTTTAGGGAGGAGCAGCCCCAGCATTTT.

A few counts support this clone. The V and J genes are TRBV5-8 and TRBJ1-2, with 8 bases matching TRBD1. This CDR3 is built from 15 residues. Germline V gene lookup returns CDR1 SGHTS and CDR2 YDEGEE. The ends lost 2 bases at V and 6 bases at J; junction bases unmatched: 9. The CDR3 DNA is TGTGCCAGCAGCTTCGGGACAGGCGGTCGGGATGGCTACACCTTC. Translation gives CASSFGTGGRDGYTF. Full variable domain (remainder filled in from reference TRBV5-8 and TRBJ1-2): EAGVTQSPTHLIKTRGQQATLRCSPISGHTSVYWYQQALGLGLQFLLWYDEGEERNRGNFPPRFSGRQFPNYSSELNVNALELEDSALYLCASSFGTGGRDGYTFGSGTRLTVV.

The chain combines TRBV18 with TRBJ2-7; D gene ambiguous. V was clipped by 3 bases and J by 6 bases, with 15 bases between them. Germline V gene lookup returns CDR1 KGHSH and CDR2 LQKENI. The CDR3 runs to 14 residues. The chain's CDR3 is CASSPPGPSAEQYF. Here the CDR3 DNA reads TGTGCCAGCTCACCCCCGGGTCCGTCGGCCGAGCAGTACTTC.